The entry that follows covers one TCR beta chain sequence. The CDR3 extends over 13 amino acids. Germline CDR1 and CDR2: SGHTA and FQGNSA. V was clipped by 5 bases and J by 8 bases, with 12 bases between them. Original handling: Amplification with reference gene primers provided the estimates of nucleated cell counts. Clones were read by immunoSEQ multiplex PCR, and TCRdb kept only the in-frame ones, dropping some. Clone size and V and J calls were adopted from that table, with D and trimming inferred from the DNA. The profile shows 80,000 to 95,000 clones, roughly 80% of them singletons. The sample is drawn from a study of blood T cell repertoires in COVID-19.

The material sequenced was peripheral blood. The TCR sequence derives from an elderly woman with active or convalescent COVID-19. V is TRBV7-2 and J is TRBJ1-4; no reliable D call. The CDR3 sequence is CASSPLPGEKLFF. CDR3 bases: TGTGCCAGCAGCCCCCTTCCGGGGGAAAAACTGTTTTTT.